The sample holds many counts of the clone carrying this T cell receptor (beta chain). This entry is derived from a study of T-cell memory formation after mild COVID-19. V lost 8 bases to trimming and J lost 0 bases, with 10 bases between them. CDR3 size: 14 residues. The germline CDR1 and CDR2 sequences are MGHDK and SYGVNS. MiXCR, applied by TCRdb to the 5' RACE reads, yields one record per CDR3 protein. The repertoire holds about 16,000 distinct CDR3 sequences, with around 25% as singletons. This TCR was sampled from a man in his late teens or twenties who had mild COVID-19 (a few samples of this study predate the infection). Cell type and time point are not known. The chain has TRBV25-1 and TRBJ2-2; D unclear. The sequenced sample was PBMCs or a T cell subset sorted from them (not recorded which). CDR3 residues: CASGQAANTGELFF. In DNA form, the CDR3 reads TGTGCCAGCGGGCAGGCCGCGAACACCGGGGAGCTGTTTTTT.